A single sample is the source of the 20 T cell receptor beta chains below, sequenced in a study of blood T cell repertoires in COVID-19. Produced via immunoSEQ multiplex PCR; TCRdb's table is partial and in-frame only. The sample consists of a few hundred thousand clones, 86% of them appearing once. Sequencing used peripheral blood. All receptors come from a woman aged 25-40 years with active or convalescent COVID-19.

V gene TRBV19 combines with J gene TRBJ2-3, with 8 nucleotides matching TRBD1. The CDR3 covers 14 residues. Germline values: CDR1 LNHDA, CDR2 SQIVND (reference sequence). The J segment lost 3 bases and the V segment lost 6 bases, leaving 5 bases of the junction unmatched. The CDR3 DNA sequence: TGTGCCAGTAGCCCCCGGGACAGGACAGATACGCAGTATTTT. Amino acids: CASSPRDRTDTQYF. Using reference TRBV19 and TRBJ2-3 for the parts outside the CDR3, the full variable domain is DGGITQSPKYLFRKEGQNVTLSCEQNLNHDAMYWYRQDPGQGLRLIYYSQIVNDFQKGDIAEGYSVSREKKESFPLTVTSAQKNPTAFYLCASSPRDRTDTQYFGPGTRLTVL.

The genes are TRBV7-8 and TRBJ1-5; D is unresolved. Per the germline V gene, CDR1 is SGHVS and CDR2 is FQNEAQ. There are 12 residues in the CDR3. With 9 bases removed from V and 3 bases from J, the gap between germline ends came to 9 bases. The CDR3 here is CASGEFNQPQHF. The CDR3 nucleotides read TGTGCCAGTGGGGAGTTCAATCAGCCCCAGCATTTT.

The chain uses TRBV3-1 (or the pseudogene TRBV3-2) and TRBJ1-3; no clear D. V was shortened by 4 bases and J by 0 bases, with 13 bases between the two germline ends. CDR3 length equals 16 residues. The germline V gene encodes CDR1 LGHDT and CDR2 YNNKEL (reference sequence). This CDR3 reads CASSRAGGSSGNTIYF. The CDR3 nucleotides are TGTGCCAGCAGCCGGGCAGGAGGGAGCTCTGGAAACACCATATATTTT.

The chain couples TRBV11-3 to TRBJ2-1; a weak D match, TRBD2 (6 bases). The CDR3 has 15 amino acids. The ends were cut back, 5 bases at V and 8 bases at J, with 19 bases in the middle. CDR1 is SGHNT, CDR2 YENEEA, per germline. As DNA, the CDR3 is TGTGCCAGCAGCCCGGGACTGCAATTTACACATGAGCAGTTCTTC. Residues: CASSPGLQFTHEQFF. Full variable domain (remainder filled in from reference TRBV11-3 and TRBJ2-1): EAGVVQSPRYKIIEKKQPVAFWCNPISGHNTLYWYLQNLGQGPELLIRYENEEAVDDSQLPKDRFSAERLKGVDSTLKIQPAELGDSAVYLCASSPGLQFTHEQFFGPGTRLTVL.

The gene calls are TRBV27 and TRBJ1-2; D not certain. The CDR3 extends over 13 amino acids. In germline, CDR1 is MNHEY, CDR2 SMNVEV (reference sequence). V was pared by 4 bases and J by 1 base, with 7 bases between. The CDR3: CASSYGGNYGYTF. In DNA, the CDR3 is TGTGCCAGCAGTTACGGCGGTAACTATGGCTACACCTTC.

The chain couples TRBV23-1 to TRBJ1-2, with D perhaps matching TRBD1 (6 bases). TRBV23-1 is placed among ORFs of uncertain function. The CDR3 spans 15 residues. V lost 2 bases, J lost 8 bases, and 18 bases lay in between. For the CDR3, the DNA is TGCGCCAGCAGTCAACACAGGGAGAACAACGGGGGCTACACCTTC. Residues: CASSQHRENNGGYTF.

CDR3 loop: CASSFGTGGAGGNTIYF. CDR3 coding DNA: TGTGCCAGCAGCTTCGGGACAGGGGGCGCTGGGGGAAACACCATATATTTT. The gene calls are TRBV7-9 and TRBJ1-3; 12 nucleotides agree with TRBD1. The V segment lost 3 bases and the J segment 4 bases; nucleotides outside the gene matches: 7. CDR1 and CDR2 (germline): SEHNR, FQNEAQ (reference sequence). The CDR3 covers 17 residues.

The chain carries TRBV13 and TRBJ1-5; 8 bases map to TRBD1. V gave up 0 bases and J gave up 3 bases; unmatched junction bases: 1. Germline values: CDR1 PRHDT, CDR2 FYEKMQ (reference sequence). CDR3 size: 15 residues. The CDR3 spells CASSLGTGDNQPQHF. CDR3 sequence (DNA): TGTGCCAGCAGCTTAGGGACAGGGGACAATCAGCCCCAGCATTTT. Complete variable domain (other parts from reference TRBV13 and TRBJ1-5): AAGVIQSPRHLIKEKRETATLKCYPIPRHDTVYWYQQGPGQDPQFLISFYEKMQSDKGSIPDRFSAQQFSDYHSELNMSSLELGDSALYFCASSLGTGDNQPQHFGDGTRLSIL.

The chain couples TRBV18 to TRBJ2-3, with a possible D match to TRBD1 (5 bases). Trimming removed 2 bases from V and 3 bases from J, with 9 bases in between. Germline CDR1 and CDR2: KGHSH and LQKENI. This CDR3 region has 14 residues. The CDR3 DNA reads as TGTGCCAGCTCACCAGGGGCATTTACAGATACGCAGTATTTT. Residues: CASSPGAFTDTQYF.

The chain couples TRBV2 to TRBJ2-2; perhaps TRBD2 as D (6 bases). V lost 3 bases to trimming and J lost 2 bases, with 13 bases between them. CDR3 size: 16 residues. The germline CDR1 and CDR2 sequences are SNHLY and FYNNEI. The CDR3 loop reads CASSEWGTFNTGELFF. DNA of the CDR3: TGTGCCAGCAGTGAGTGGGGGACTTTCAACACCGGGGAGCTGTTTTTT.

This rearrangement joins TRBV7-3 to TRBJ2-3; 8 nucleotides line up with TRBD2. CDR3 length: 17 residues. Germline V CDR1 and CDR2: SGHTA, FQGTGA. Trimming at V came to 5 bases and at J to 0 bases, leaving 10 bases not matched to a gene. The CDR3 DNA is TGTGCCAGCAGCATCCGGGGGGGTTCTCCTAGCACAGATACGCAGTATTTT. Its translation is CASSIRGGSPSTDTQYF.

The J gene is TRBJ1-6, the V gene TRBV19; 7 bases are shared with TRBD1. Germline V gene lookup returns CDR1 LNHDA and CDR2 SQIVND (reference sequence). Trimming removed 7 bases from V and 10 bases from J; junction bases left unmatched: 13. This CDR3 has 15 residues. The CDR3 protein is CASNPMGQQGSPLHF. The CDR3 DNA reads as TGTGCCAGTAACCCCATGGGACAGCAAGGATCACCCCTCCACTTT.

The chain's CDR3 is CASSSDNEVGDRAYYGYTF. CDR3 DNA sequence: TGTGCCAGCAGCTCCGATAATGAAGTGGGCGACAGGGCTTACTATGGCTACACCTTC. The J gene is TRBJ1-2, the V gene TRBV11-2, with 7 bases fitting TRBD1. CDR1 and CDR2 from the germline V gene are SGHAT and FQNNGV. The CDR3 totals 19 residues. The V and J ends lost 4 bases and 3 bases, in that order; junction bases with no gene match: 20.

V gene TRBV6-1 combines with J gene TRBJ1-1; 9 bases line up with TRBD1. The CDR3 is 14 residues long. Germline V gene lookup returns CDR1 MNHNS and CDR2 SASEGT. Trimming cost V 3 bases and J 6 bases; bases outside gene matches: 5. The CDR3 coding sequence is TGTGCCAGCAGTGAGTACAGGGGGCGCGCTGAAGCTTTCTTT. Amino acids: CASSEYRGRAEAFF.

The gene calls are TRBV11-2 and TRBJ2-3, with a possible D match to TRBD2 (5 bases). Germline-derived CDR1 and CDR2 are SGHAT and FQNNGV. This CDR3 spans 13 amino acids. Trimming shortened V by 4 bases and J by 8 bases, and 13 bases separated the two germline ends. This chain's CDR3 is CASSSLGRSTQYF. The CDR3 DNA sequence: TGTGCCAGCAGCTCCCTGGGGAGATCTACGCAGTATTTT.

This chain uses TRBV7-9 with TRBJ2-2; D might be TRBD1 (6 bases). V was clipped by 2 bases and J by 3 bases, with 7 bases between them. Germline V gene data show CDR1 as SEHNR and CDR2 as FQNEAQ (reference sequence). The CDR3 length is 14 residues. The CDR3 is CASSLNRDTGELFF. CDR3 in DNA: TGTGCCAGCAGCTTAAACAGGGACACCGGGGAGCTGTTTTTT.

This chain links TRBV6-5 with TRBJ2-5, with TRBD2 matching 10 bases. CDR3 length: 15 amino acids. V dropped 7 bases and J dropped 2; count of bases not matched to a gene: 7. Germline V gene data show CDR1 as MNHEY and CDR2 as SVGAGI. CDR3 sequence reads: CASTKLAGPQETQYF. In nucleotides, the CDR3 is TGTGCCAGCACCAAACTAGCGGGACCTCAAGAGACCCAGTACTTC.

The table lists this clone with a count of one. The chain carries TRBV18 and TRBJ1-1, with a weak D call TRBD1 (6 bases). V was cut by 6 bases and J by 8 bases, with 16 bases left in between. Per the germline V gene, CDR1 is KGHSH and CDR2 is LQKENI. The CDR3 totals 13 residues. CDR3 sequence (DNA): TGTGCCAGCTCCGGCGGACAGAGGGGGGAAGCTTTCTTT. The encoded protein is CASSGGQRGEAFF.

The chain has TRBV4-1 and TRBJ1-2; a possible D gene is TRBD1 (5 bases). The CDR3 spans 16 residues. The germline CDR1 and CDR2 sequences are MGHRA and YSYEKL. V was shortened by 0 bases and J by 6 bases, with 17 bases between the two germline ends. The CDR3 is CASSQDPSGVGNGYTF. The CDR3 DNA reads TGCGCCAGCAGCCAAGATCCGTCGGGGGTGGGGAATGGCTACACCTTC.

The rearrangement uses TRBV7-3 and TRBJ1-1, with D unresolved. This CDR3 is 13 amino acids long. Germline values: CDR1 SGHTA, CDR2 FQGTGA. V gave up 5 bases and J gave up 0 bases, with 7 bases separating them. The CDR3 loop reads CASSANVNTEAFF. CDR3 in DNA: TGTGCCAGCAGCGCGAATGTGAACACTGAAGCTTTCTTT.